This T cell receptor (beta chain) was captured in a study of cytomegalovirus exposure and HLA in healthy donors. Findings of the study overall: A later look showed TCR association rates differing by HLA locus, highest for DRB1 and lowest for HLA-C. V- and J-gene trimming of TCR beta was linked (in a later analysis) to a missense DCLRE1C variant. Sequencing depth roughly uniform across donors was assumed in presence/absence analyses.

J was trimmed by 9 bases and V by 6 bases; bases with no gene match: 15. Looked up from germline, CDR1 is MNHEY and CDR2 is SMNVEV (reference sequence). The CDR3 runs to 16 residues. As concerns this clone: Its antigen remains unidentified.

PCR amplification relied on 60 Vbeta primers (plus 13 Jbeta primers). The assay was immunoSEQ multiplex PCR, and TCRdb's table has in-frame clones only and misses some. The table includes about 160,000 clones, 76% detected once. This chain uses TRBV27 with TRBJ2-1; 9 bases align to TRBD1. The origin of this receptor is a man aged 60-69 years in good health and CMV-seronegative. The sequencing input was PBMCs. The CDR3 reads CASRHRGQEVRGEQFF. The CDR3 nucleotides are TGTGCCAGCAGACACAGGGGGCAGGAGGTCCGGGGTGAGCAGTTCTTC.